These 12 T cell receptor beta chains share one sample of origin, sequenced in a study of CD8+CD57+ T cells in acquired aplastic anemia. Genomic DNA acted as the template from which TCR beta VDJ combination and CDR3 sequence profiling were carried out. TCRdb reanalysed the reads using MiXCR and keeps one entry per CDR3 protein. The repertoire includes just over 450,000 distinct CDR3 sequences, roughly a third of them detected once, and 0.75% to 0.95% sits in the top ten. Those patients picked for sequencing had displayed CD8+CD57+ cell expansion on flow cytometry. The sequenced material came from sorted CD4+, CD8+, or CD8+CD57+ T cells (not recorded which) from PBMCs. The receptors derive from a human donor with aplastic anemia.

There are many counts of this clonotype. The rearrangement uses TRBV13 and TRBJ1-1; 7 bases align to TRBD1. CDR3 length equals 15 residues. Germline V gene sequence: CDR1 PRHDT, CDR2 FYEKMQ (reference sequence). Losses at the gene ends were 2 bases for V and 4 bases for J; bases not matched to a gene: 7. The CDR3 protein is CASSLSGTASTEAFF. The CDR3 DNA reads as TGTGCCAGCAGCTTATCCGGGACAGCGTCCACTGAAGCTTTCTTT.

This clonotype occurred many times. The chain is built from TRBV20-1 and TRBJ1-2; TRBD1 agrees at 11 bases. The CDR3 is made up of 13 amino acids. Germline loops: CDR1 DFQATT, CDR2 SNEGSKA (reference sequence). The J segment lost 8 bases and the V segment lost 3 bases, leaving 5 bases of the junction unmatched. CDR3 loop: CSASSDRGQGYTF. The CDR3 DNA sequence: TGCAGTGCTAGTTCGGACAGGGGGCAAGGCTACACCTTC.

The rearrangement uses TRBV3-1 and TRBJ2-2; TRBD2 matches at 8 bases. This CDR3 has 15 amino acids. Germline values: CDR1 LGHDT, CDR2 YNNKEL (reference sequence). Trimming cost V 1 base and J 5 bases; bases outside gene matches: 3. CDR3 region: CASSQVPSGTGELFF. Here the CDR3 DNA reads TGTGCCAGCAGCCAAGTTCCTAGCGGGACCGGGGAGCTGTTTTTT. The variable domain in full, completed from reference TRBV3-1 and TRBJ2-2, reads DTAVSQTPKYLVTQMGNDKSIKCEQNLGHDTMYWYKQDSKKFLKIMFSYNNKELIINETVPNRFSPKSPDKAHLNLHINSLELGDSAVYFCASSQVPSGTGELFFGEGSRLTVL.

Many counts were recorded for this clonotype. This CDR3 reads CAITGLGEQYF. CDR3 sequence (DNA): TGTGCCATCACTGGTTTGGGGGAGCAGTACTTC. The chain is built from TRBV10-3 and TRBJ2-7; the D is unclear. This CDR3 is 11 amino acids long. Trimming stripped 7 bases from V and 7 bases from J, with 11 bases between. Germline V gene lookup returns CDR1 ENHRY and CDR2 SYGVKD.

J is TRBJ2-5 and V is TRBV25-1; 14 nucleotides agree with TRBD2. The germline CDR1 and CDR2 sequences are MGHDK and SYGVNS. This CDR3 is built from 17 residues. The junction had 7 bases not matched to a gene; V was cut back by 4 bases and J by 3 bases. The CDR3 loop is CASSGWTSGRTKETQYF. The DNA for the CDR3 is TGTGCCAGCAGTGGTTGGACTAGCGGGAGGACAAAAGAGACCCAGTACTTC.

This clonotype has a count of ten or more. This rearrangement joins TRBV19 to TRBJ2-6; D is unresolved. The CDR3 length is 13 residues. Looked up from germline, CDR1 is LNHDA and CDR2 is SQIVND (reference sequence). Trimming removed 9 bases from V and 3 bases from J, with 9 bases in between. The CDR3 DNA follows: TGTGCCAGCAGCTTCGGTGGGGCCAACGTCCTGACTTTC. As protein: CASSFGGANVLTF.

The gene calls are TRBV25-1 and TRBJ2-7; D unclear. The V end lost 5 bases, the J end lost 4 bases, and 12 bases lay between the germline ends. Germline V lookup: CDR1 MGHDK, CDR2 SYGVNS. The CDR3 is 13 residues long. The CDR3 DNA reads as TGTGCCAGCAGTTCACCGCGAGGTTACGAGCAGTACTTC. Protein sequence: CASSSPRGYEQYF.

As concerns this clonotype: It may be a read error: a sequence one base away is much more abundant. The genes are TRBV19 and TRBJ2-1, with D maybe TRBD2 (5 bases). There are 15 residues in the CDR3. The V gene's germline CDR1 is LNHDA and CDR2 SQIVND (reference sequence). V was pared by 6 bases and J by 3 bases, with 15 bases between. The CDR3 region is CASREGGNFYNEQFF. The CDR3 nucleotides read TGTGCCAGTAGAGAGGGCGGTAACTTCTACAATGAGCAGTTCTTC.

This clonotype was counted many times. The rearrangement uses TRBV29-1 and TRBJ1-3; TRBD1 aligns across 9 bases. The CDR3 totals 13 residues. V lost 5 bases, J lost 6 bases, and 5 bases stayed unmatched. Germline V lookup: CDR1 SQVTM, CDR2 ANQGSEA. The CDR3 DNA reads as TGCAGCGTTCACAGGGGGCGAGAAAACACCATATATTTT. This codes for CSVHRGRENTIYF. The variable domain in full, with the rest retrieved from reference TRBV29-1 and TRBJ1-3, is SAVISQKPSRDICQRGTSLTIQCQVDSQVTMMFWYRQQPGQSLTLIATANQGSEATYESGFVIDKFPISRPNLTFSTLTVSNMSPEDSSIYLCSVHRGRENTIYFGEGSWLTVV.

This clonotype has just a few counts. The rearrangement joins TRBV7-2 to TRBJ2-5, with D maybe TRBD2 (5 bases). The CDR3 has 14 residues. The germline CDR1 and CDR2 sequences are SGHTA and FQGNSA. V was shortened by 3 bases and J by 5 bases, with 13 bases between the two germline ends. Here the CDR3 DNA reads TGTGCCAGCAGCTTCAGTGGAGGATTGGAGACCCAGTACTTC. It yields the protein CASSFSGGLETQYF. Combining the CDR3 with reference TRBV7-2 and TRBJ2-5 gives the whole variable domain GAGVSQSPSNKVTEKGKDVELRCDPISGHTALYWYRQSLGQGLEFLIYFQGNSAPDKSGLPSDRFSAERTGGSVSTLTIQRTQQEDSAVYLCASSFSGGLETQYFGPGTRLLVL.

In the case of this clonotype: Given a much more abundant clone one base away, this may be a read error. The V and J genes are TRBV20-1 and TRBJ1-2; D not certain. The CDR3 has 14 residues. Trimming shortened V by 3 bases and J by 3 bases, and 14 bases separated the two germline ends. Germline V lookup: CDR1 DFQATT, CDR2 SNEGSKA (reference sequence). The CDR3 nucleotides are TGCAGTGCTAGTGTTTCTCGGCATGACTATGGCTACACCTTC. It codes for CSASVSRHDYGYTF.

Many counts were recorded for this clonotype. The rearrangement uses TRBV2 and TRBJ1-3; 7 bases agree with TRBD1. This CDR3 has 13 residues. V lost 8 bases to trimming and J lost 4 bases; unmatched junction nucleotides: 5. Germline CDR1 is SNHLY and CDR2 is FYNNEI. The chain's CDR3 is CASQRTGGNTIYF. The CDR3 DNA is TGTGCCAGCCAGAGGACAGGAGGAAACACCATATATTTT.